This TCR beta chain was retrieved from a study of beta chain features in type 1 diabetes. Findings and caveats of the study: In cDNA sequencing, cells with high TCR expression could be over-represented. It was not settled here whether HLA type affects TCRB rearrangement.

The collection from each donor was one heparinised blood draw averaging roughly 0.11 L. Each of the sorted populations had a purity greater than 95%. Of the isolated RNA, all was reverse transcribed, and so the sequenced material was expressed TCRB transcripts. The repertoire was sequenced with immunoSEQ multiplex PCR; TCRdb's copy has only in-frame clones and lacks some. The profile shows approximately 470,000 clones, about 30% of them singletons. This clone has just a few counts. The antigen remains unidentified. The receptor comes from a young man in good health. The sample taken for sequencing was naive CD4+ T cells from blood.

The CDR3, as DNA: TGTGCCAGCACCTCGGGACAGACTTTCACAGATACGCAGTATTTT. Translated, it gives CASTSGQTFTDTQYF. The genes are TRBV28 and TRBJ2-3; 7 bases are shared with TRBD1. This CDR3 is built from 15 residues. The J segment lost 2 bases and the V segment lost 7 bases, leaving 9 bases of the junction unmatched. CDR1 MDHEN and CDR2 SYDVKM come from the germline V gene.